This TCR beta chain was profiled in a study of cytomegalovirus exposure and HLA in healthy donors. Trimming left V 3 bases short and J 4 bases short, with 12 bases between. The CDR3 has 13 residues. Germline V gene sequence: CDR1 SQVTM, CDR2 ANQGSEA. The study ran its PCR with 60 Vbeta and 13 Jbeta primers. Per the study methods: There were about 88 million unique TCR beta chains by a later count, and approximately 11 million of them were shared. TCRdb keeps only in-frame clones here, not all; method: immunoSEQ multiplex PCR. That table furnishes V, J and clone size, whereas the DNA furnished D and trimming. This sample has around 180,000 clones, with approximately 84% found just once.

Sequencing input: PBMCs. V and J are TRBV29-1 and TRBJ1-2; weak D call: TRBD1 (5 bases). This TCR came from a woman aged 25 to 39 in good health and CMV-seropositive. The CDR3 DNA is TGCAGCGTTGAGCAGGGCGTTCGCTATGGCTACACCTTC. Its protein product is CSVEQGVRYGYTF.